These 20 T cell receptor beta chains came from one sample sequenced in a study of blood T cells in healthy people across ages (dated by TCRdb to about 2015). The library was prepared using 5' RACE. The second PCR ran for roughly 6 to 11 cycles and used a J-beta primer mix along with a sample-barcoded 5' primer. The raw public reads went through TCRdb reprocessing: fastp at Q25, MiXCR clone calling, in-frame beta chains kept. Every CDR3 protein is listed once, alongside the most common genes and DNA of its rows. The sample data list some 1,800,000 distinct CDR3 sequences, and around 40% of these were observed just once. The top ten hold under 30% of the sample. Sequenced input: blood. All receptors derive from a human donor in good health.

This clonotype showed up just a few times. The V gene is TRBV29-1, the J gene TRBJ2-1; D remains unclear. CDR3 length: 12 residues. V was trimmed by 1 base and J by 8 bases, leaving 9 bases between them. Germline lookup yields CDR1 SQVTM and CDR2 ANQGSEA. CDR3: CSVEVSIHEQFF. The CDR3 region has the DNA TGCAGCGTTGAAGTGAGTATCCATGAGCAGTTCTTC.

This clonotype was counted ten times or more. V is TRBV12-3 or TRBV12-4 and J is TRBJ2-1; 13 bases map to TRBD2. V shed 1 base and J 1 base; nucleotides not matched to a gene: 10. The CDR3 is 20 residues long. The CDR3 is CASSLGTSGGPLISYNEQFF. CDR3 DNA sequence: TGTGCCAGCAGTTTAGGGACTAGCGGGGGACCGCTGATATCCTACAATGAGCAGTTCTTC.

This sequence joins TRBV21-1 and TRBJ2-7; the table names TRBD2, a call not compared with the DNA. TRBV21-1 is tagged as a pseudogene. The CDR3 consists of 17 residues. The CDR3 sequence is CASSKDFRPYSFYEQYF. In DNA, the CDR3 is TGTGCCAGCAGCAAAGATTTCAGGCCCTATTCTTTCTACGAGCAGTACTTC.

This clonotype was seen more than once but under ten times. The chain joins TRBV7-2 to TRBJ2-5; D is unclear. V lost 3 bases to trimming and J lost 4 bases, with 15 bases between them. The CDR3 consists of 15 residues. The germline V gene encodes CDR1 SGHTA and CDR2 FQGNSA. The CDR3: CASSLMGDWGETQYF. In DNA, the CDR3 is TGTGCCAGCAGCTTGATGGGCGATTGGGGAGAGACCCAGTACTTC.

This clonotype has a handful of counts. V and J are TRBV7-2 and TRBJ2-7; 9 positions match TRBD2. V dropped 4 bases and J dropped 6; count of bases not matched to a gene: 7. The CDR3 runs 14 residues. Germline CDR1 and CDR2: SGHTA and FQGNSA. The CDR3 protein is CASSSSGAEGEQYF. Here the CDR3 DNA reads TGTGCCAGCAGCTCTAGCGGGGCGGAAGGCGAGCAGTACTTC.

This clonotype was found a few times. The gene calls are TRBV7-9 and TRBJ2-7; D is unresolved. V gave up 5 bases and J gave up 0 bases, with 14 bases separating them. Germline assignment: CDR1 SEHNR and CDR2 FQNEAQ (reference sequence). This CDR3 region has 15 residues. CDR3 residues: CASSDRDPSSYEQYF. The CDR3 region has the DNA TGTGCCAGCAGCGACCGAGATCCGAGCTCCTACGAGCAGTACTTC.

In its sample, this clonotype was seen a few times. The chain has TRBV3-1 and TRBJ1-2; D is unclear. This CDR3 comprises 13 residues. CDR1 is LGHDT and CDR2 is YNNKEL in the germline V gene (reference sequence). Trimming left V 0 bases short and J 6 bases short, with 8 bases between. The CDR3: CASSQDPFDGYTF. In DNA, the CDR3 is TGTGCCAGCAGCCAAGACCCGTTCGATGGCTACACCTTC.

The table lists this clonotype with a few counts. The chain combines TRBV2 with TRBJ2-1; the D call may be TRBD1 or TRBD2 (6 bases each). This CDR3 region has 15 residues. Trimming took 1 base from V and 7 from J, leaving 14 bases between them. The V gene's germline CDR1 is SNHLY and CDR2 FYNNEI. The CDR3 DNA reads as TGTGCCAGCAGTGAAGGGGGGGCGGTTTATAATGAGCAGTTCTTC. Protein sequence: CASSEGGAVYNEQFF.

This clonotype was seen ten or more times. An end of the junction does not agree with germline; a read error may underlie this. The rearrangement joins TRBV5-1 to TRBJ2-7, with TRBD1 as a possible D gene (5 bases). This CDR3 is built from 12 residues. Germline V gene lookup returns CDR1 SGHRS and CDR2 YFSETQ. The CDR3 DNA reads TGTGCCAGCAGCCCCGACAGCTACGAGCAGTACTTC. Amino acid sequence: CASSPDSYEQYF.

This clonotype was picked up a small number of times. The rearrangement joins TRBV12-3 or TRBV12-4 to TRBJ1-6; maybe TRBD1 (5 bases). The V and J ends lost 7 bases and 10 bases respectively, with 14 bases between them. CDR3 length: 13 amino acids. CDR3 in DNA: TGTGCCAGCACCCAAGGGGCCAAGTCACCCCTCCACTTT. It is translated as CASTQGAKSPLHF.

A few counts support this clonotype. The V gene is TRBV7-9, the J gene TRBJ1-1; D call uncertain. Germline assignment: CDR1 SEHNR and CDR2 FQNEAQ (reference sequence). The CDR3 runs 14 residues. V was trimmed by 5 bases and J by 7 bases, leaving 17 bases between them. The CDR3 loop is CASSPRQAANEAFF. For the CDR3, the DNA is TGTGCCAGCAGCCCCCGTCAGGCCGCCAATGAAGCTTTCTTT.

CDR3 amino acids: CSVLPGNTEAFF. The DNA for the CDR3 is TGCAGTGTGCTCCCAGGGAACACTGAAGCTTTCTTT. The gene calls are TRBV20-1 and TRBJ1-1; D is ambiguous. The CDR3 has 12 residues. Germline V gene data show CDR1 as DFQATT and CDR2 as SNEGSKA (reference sequence). Trimming pared 7 bases from V and 1 base from J, leaving 10 bases between.

In this sample, this clonotype turned up once. The V call is TRBV3-1, the J call TRBJ2-5; the D gene could be TRBD1 or TRBD2 (5 bases each). V was shortened by 6 bases and J by 4 bases, with 21 bases between the two germline ends. CDR3 length: 16 residues. Germline CDR1 is LGHDT and CDR2 is YNNKEL (reference sequence). The CDR3 sequence: CASSRERGTEGETQYF. CDR3 sequence (DNA): TGTGCCAGCAGTCGCGAGAGGGGCACCGAGGGAGAGACCCAGTACTTC.

This sequence joins TRBV20-1 and TRBJ2-5; D not certain. Matching the DNA end better, TRBJ2-7 makes the J call doubtful. CDR1 DFQATT and CDR2 SNEGSKA come from the germline V gene (reference sequence). The CDR3 is made up of 13 amino acids. The CDR3 coding sequence is TGCAGTGCTCCTTCAGGAGTTGGGGACGAGCAGTACTTC. Protein product: CSAPSGVGDEQYF.

The V call is TRBV7-3, the J call TRBJ2-1; no firm D call. The V end was cut by 2 bases, the J end by 8 bases, with 16 bases between. Germline-derived CDR1 and CDR2 are SGHTA and FQGTGA. CDR3 length: 15 amino acids. The CDR3 DNA reads TGTGCCAGCAGCTTATATGGACCCAAGACCCATGAGCAGTTCTTC. Its protein product is CASSLYGPKTHEQFF.

As for this clonotype: At one end, the junction sequence differs from germline, possibly due to a read error. The chain couples TRBV7-2 to TRBJ1-2; perhaps TRBD1 as D (5 bases). The CDR3 runs to 14 residues. From germline, CDR1 is SGHTA and CDR2 FQGNSA. The CDR3 spells CAGSLVEGPYGYTF. The CDR3, as DNA: TGTGCCGGCAGCCTGGTGGAGGGACCTTATGGCTACACCTTC. The full variable domain, its missing parts supplied by reference TRBV7-2 and TRBJ1-2, is GAGVSQSPSNKVTEKGKDVELRCDPISGHTALYWYRQSLGQGLEFLIYFQGNSAPDKSGLPSDRFSAERTGGSVSTLTIQRTQQEDSAVYLCAGSLVEGPYGYTFGSGTRLTVV.

The table lists this clonotype with a few counts. V gene TRBV6-1 combines with J gene TRBJ2-3; the D gene is possibly TRBD1 (6 bases). The CDR3 is 17 amino acids. CDR1 is MNHNS, CDR2 SASEGT, per germline. The V and J ends lost 0 bases and 4 bases respectively, with 17 bases between them. The CDR3 is CASSEAGTYGRADTQYF. CDR3 nucleotides: TGTGCCAGCAGTGAAGCAGGGACATACGGGCGGGCAGATACGCAGTATTTT.

This clonotype has more than one count but fewer than ten. This chain uses TRBV3-1 with TRBJ2-1; D could derive from TRBD1 or TRBD2 (5 bases each). V shed 5 bases and J shed 10 bases, with 12 bases lying between them. Germline CDR1 and CDR2: LGHDT and YNNKEL (reference sequence). This CDR3 has 12 amino acids. The CDR3 sequence is CASSMLGEEQFF. As DNA, the CDR3 is TGTGCCAGCAGCATGCTAGGGGAGGAGCAGTTCTTC.

This clonotype was counted only a few times. The chain couples TRBV24-1 to TRBJ1-2; D uncertain. Trimming pared 7 bases from V and 8 bases from J, leaving 19 bases between. CDR3 size: 14 residues. Germline values: CDR1 KGHDR, CDR2 SFDVKD. In nucleotides, the CDR3 is TGTGCCACCAGCGATGACACTCGGGTACAAGGCTACACCTTC. It codes for CATSDDTRVQGYTF.

The gene calls are TRBV19 and TRBJ2-7; a weak D match, TRBD2 (5 bases). The CDR3 has 14 residues. CDR1 is LNHDA, CDR2 SQIVND, per germline (reference sequence). Deletions cut 1 base from V and 2 bases from J, with 9 bases between. CDR3 coding DNA: TGTGCCAGTAGTATAGCTGAGGGCCCCTACGAGCAGTACTTC. Translating it yields CASSIAEGPYEQYF.